The 5 T cell receptor beta chains below all came from one sample that was sequenced in a study of OX40 agonist ivuxolimab in advanced cancers. Libraries came from the immunoSEQ multiplex PCR assay. Drawn from immuneACCESS, this table holds only the in-frame rearrangements with V and J called that TCRdb kept. Clones are partly lost; checked studies trace under half to an unresolved V gene and leave the rest unexplained. The sample table holds 55,000 to 70,000 clones, of which around 81% were seen once. The ten largest make up about 4% of the sample. Sequencing used CD4+ or CD8+ T cells sorted from blood, obtained in a trial of the OX40 agonist ivuxolimab. The source of these receptors is an adult with an advanced solid tumor such as melanoma, head and neck, liver or kidney cancer.

This chain uses TRBV7-2 with TRBJ2-7; TRBD1 agrees at 7 bases. The CDR3 is 15 amino acids. V was pared by 3 bases and J by 0 bases, with 5 bases of the junction left unmatched. Germline-derived CDR1 and CDR2 are SGHTA and FQGNSA. The CDR3 region has the DNA TGTGCCAGCAGCTTGCTGACAGGGTACTCCTACGAGCAGTACTTC. It encodes CASSLLTGYSYEQYF.

V usage is TRBV5-1 and J usage is TRBJ2-7, with a tentative D call TRBD1 (6 bases). The germline gives CDR1 SGHRS, CDR2 YFSETQ. The CDR3 loop spans 16 amino acids. Trimming removed 4 bases from V and 5 bases from J, with 22 bases in between. CDR3 sequence reads: CASSPTGLGGFDEQYF. Here the CDR3 DNA reads TGCGCCAGCAGCCCAACAGGGCTCGGTGGATTCGACGAGCAGTACTTC.

The chain has TRBV14 and TRBJ2-4; the match to TRBD2 covers 7 bases. V lost 0 bases, J lost 9 bases, and 8 bases stayed unmatched. This CDR3 contains 15 residues. Germline CDR1 reads SGHDN; CDR2 reads FVKESK. The DNA of the CDR3 is TGTGCCAGCAGCCAAGATTTCAGCGGGAAGGGCATTCAGTACTTC. Its translation: CASSQDFSGKGIQYF. Using reference TRBV14 and TRBJ2-4 for the parts outside the CDR3, the full variable domain is EAGVTQFPSHSVIEKGQTVTLRCDPISGHDNLYWYRRVMGKEIKFLLHFVKESKQDESGMPNNRFLAERTGGTYSTLKVQPAELEDSGVYFCASSQDFSGKGIQYFGAGTRLSVL.

The V call is TRBV6-6, the J call TRBJ2-6; D remains unclear. This CDR3 is built from 14 residues. CDR1 MNHNY and CDR2 SVGAGI come from the germline V gene (reference sequence). Trimming stripped 3 bases from V and 2 bases from J, with 5 bases between. The CDR3 region is CASSYGAGANVLTF. The CDR3 nucleotides read TGTGCCAGCAGTTATGGGGCTGGGGCCAACGTCCTGACTTTC.

This clone has a single count. The CDR3 DNA reads as TGTGCCAGCAGCGAATCTAACAGGGCCGGGGAGACCCAGTACTTC. It translates to CASSESNRAGETQYF. This chain joins TRBV28 and TRBJ2-5, with TRBD1 as a possible D gene (6 bases). This CDR3 region has 15 residues. Trimming left V 6 bases short and J 5 bases short, with 19 bases between. Looked up from germline, CDR1 is MDHEN and CDR2 is SYDVKM.